A single sample gave rise to the 21 T cell receptor beta chains below, sequenced in a study of CD8 T cells in ankylosing spondylitis. Study findings and constraints: A motif of eight highly homologous TCR beta variants was seen as apparently characteristic of ankylosing spondylitis blood.

These receptors are not linked to any known antigen. TCRdb processed the 5' RACE reads anew with MiXCR; each CDR3 protein has one entry. The table has just under 550,000 distinct CDR3 sequences, 9.5% to 15% seen once. Sequenced: blood, either unsorted or a sorted T cell fraction (not recorded which). The origin of the receptors is a male donor with ankylosing spondylitis.

The chain is built from TRBV7-2 and TRBJ2-5; D is undetermined. The CDR3 is made up of 13 amino acids. Germline V gives CDR1 SGHTA, CDR2 FQGNSA. V lost 1 base, J lost 2 bases, and 5 bases lay in between. The CDR3 loop is CASSLVQQETQYF. The CDR3 DNA follows: TGTGCCAGCAGCTTAGTCCAGCAAGAGACCCAGTACTTC.

This clonotype was picked up many times. The chain recombines TRBV29-1 with TRBJ2-7; a weak D match, TRBD2 (6 bases). CDR3 length: 13 amino acids. From germline, CDR1 is SQVTM and CDR2 ANQGSEA. The ends were cut back, 3 bases at V and 3 bases at J, with 12 bases in the middle. CDR3 protein: CSVEGGSFYEQYF. The CDR3 DNA is TGCAGCGTTGAGGGGGGTTCCTTCTACGAGCAGTACTTC.

The chain carries TRBV24-1 and TRBJ2-3; D call uncertain. V was shortened by 4 bases and J by 6 bases, with 16 bases between the two germline ends. Germline CDR1 KGHDR, CDR2 SFDVKD. The CDR3 sequence is 15 residues long. CDR3 in DNA: TGTGCCACCAGTGACACCGGGCTCCCCCTTGATACGCAGTATTTT. Translation: CATSDTGLPLDTQYF.

Only a few counts were recorded for this clonotype. The chain carries TRBV12-5 and TRBJ1-1; tentative D call: TRBD1 (6 bases). Germline V CDR1 and CDR2: LGHNT, FRNRAP. CDR3 size: 14 residues. Trimming shortened V by 3 bases and J by 4 bases, and 12 bases separated the two germline ends. The CDR3 DNA follows: TGTGCTAGTGGTTTACAGGGTGGTAGCACTGAAGCTTTCTTT. Protein product: CASGLQGGSTEAFF.

The sample holds a few counts of this clonotype. The chain combines TRBV10-3 with TRBJ1-5; TRBD1 aligns across 9 bases. Germline trimming cut 5 bases from V and 6 bases from J; bases unmatched to any gene: 5. The CDR3 contains 14 residues. Germline CDR1 ENHRY, CDR2 SYGVKD. The DNA for the CDR3 is TGTGCCATCAGTCGGGACAGGGAGGGTCAGCCCCAGCATTTT. Its protein is CAISRDREGQPQHF.

CDR3 residues: CASSLGVGSSYNEQFF. The CDR3 nucleotides read TGTGCCAGCAGCTTAGGGGTGGGGAGCTCCTACAATGAGCAGTTCTTC. This chain joins TRBV7-2 and TRBJ2-1; D may be TRBD2 (5 bases). This CDR3 contains 16 residues. Trimming shortened V by 1 base and J by 0 bases, and 10 bases separated the two germline ends. Per germline, CDR1 SGHTA and CDR2 FQGNSA. The variable domain in full, completed from reference TRBV7-2 and TRBJ2-1, reads GAGVSQSPSNKVTEKGKDVELRCDPISGHTALYWYRQSLGQGLEFLIYFQGNSAPDKSGLPSDRFSAERTGGSVSTLTIQRTQQEDSAVYLCASSLGVGSSYNEQFFGPGTRLTVL.

At least ten counts were recorded for this clonotype. CDR3 sequence reads: CASSLAGQGLDTQYF. The CDR3 DNA follows: TGCGCCAGCAGCTTGGCCGGACAGGGGTTGGATACGCAGTATTTT. V is TRBV5-1 and J is TRBJ2-3, with 9 nucleotides matching TRBD1. The CDR3 totals 15 residues. Germline CDR1 and CDR2: SGHRS and YFSETQ. J lost 6 bases, V lost 0 bases, and 5 bases had no gene match.

The rearrangement joins TRBV5-1 to TRBJ2-6; unclear D gene. Germline V gene data show CDR1 as SGHRS and CDR2 as YFSETQ. This CDR3 is built from 17 residues. Trimming removed 1 base at V and 0 bases at J, with 11 bases between. Here the CDR3 reads CASSLNVGNSGANVLTF. Here the CDR3 DNA reads TGCGCCAGCAGCTTGAATGTTGGAAACTCTGGGGCCAACGTCCTGACTTTC.

This clonotype has ten or more counts. The chain combines TRBV29-1 with TRBJ2-3; TRBD2 agrees at 10 bases. The CDR3 totals 14 residues. Germline-derived CDR1 and CDR2 are SQVTM and ANQGSEA. Trimming removed 4 bases from V and 2 bases from J; junction bases left unmatched: 3. Here the CDR3 DNA reads TGCAGCGTTGGGACTAGCGGAAACACAGATACGCAGTATTTT. This codes for CSVGTSGNTDTQYF.

V is TRBV12-3 or TRBV12-4 and J is TRBJ2-7; D is unclear. Trimming removed 3 bases from V and 6 bases from J, with 12 bases in between. The CDR3 extends over 13 amino acids. The CDR3 region has the DNA TGTGCCAGCAGTTTCTGGCAGTCGGGCGAGCAGTACGTC. This translates into CASSFWQSGEQYV.

This clonotype was seen a few times. The V gene is TRBV29-1, the J gene TRBJ1-1; D not certain. The V gene lost 2 bases and the J gene lost 4 bases, with 5 bases spanning the gap. The CDR3 is 11 residues long. Germline CDR1 reads SQVTM; CDR2 reads ANQGSEA. This chain's CDR3 is CSVELTTEAFF. Written as DNA, the CDR3 is TGCAGCGTTGAACTGACCACTGAAGCTTTCTTT.

V and J are TRBV3-1 and TRBJ2-5; TRBD1 matches 11 bases. Losses at the gene ends were 1 base for V and 4 bases for J; bases not matched to a gene: 5. CDR1 is LGHDT and CDR2 is YNNKEL in the germline V gene (reference sequence). This CDR3 comprises 16 residues. The CDR3 loop reads CASSQAGQGGGETQYF. As DNA, the CDR3 is TGTGCCAGCAGCCAAGCGGGACAGGGGGGGGGAGAGACCCAGTACTTC.

The gene calls are TRBV20-1 and TRBJ1-2; tentatively, D is TRBD1 (5 bases). Trimming pared 3 bases from V and 8 bases from J, leaving 25 bases between. CDR3 length: 16 residues. Per the germline V gene, CDR1 is DFQATT and CDR2 is SNEGSKA (reference sequence). The chain's CDR3 is CSASTREDSLRSGYTF. In DNA form, the CDR3 reads TGCAGTGCTAGCACGAGGGAAGACAGTCTACGGTCCGGCTACACCTTC.

The genes are TRBV7-2 and TRBJ1-6, with D perhaps TRBD1 (5 bases). The germline V and J ends were trimmed by 6 bases and 0 bases, with 15 bases remaining between them. Per germline, CDR1 SGHTA and CDR2 FQGNSA. This CDR3 contains 17 residues. The CDR3 loop reads CASRRAGRSSYNSPLHF. The CDR3 DNA sequence: TGTGCCAGCAGGCGCGCGGGGCGAAGCTCCTATAATTCACCCCTCCACTTT.

This clonotype has at least ten counts. This sequence joins TRBV12-3 or TRBV12-4 and TRBJ1-3, with D unresolved. Trimming stripped 1 base from V and 0 bases from J, with 7 bases between. This CDR3 is built from 15 residues. DNA of the CDR3: TGTGCCAGCAGTTTAGTGGTGAACTCTGGAAACACCATATATTTT. This gives the protein CASSLVVNSGNTIYF.

At least ten counts were recorded for this clonotype. The chain carries TRBV20-1 and TRBJ2-3; no firm D call. Germline values: CDR1 DFQATT, CDR2 SNEGSKA (reference sequence). Trimming removed 0 bases from V and 0 bases from J, with 7 bases in between. This CDR3 comprises 14 residues. Written as DNA, the CDR3 is TGCAGTGCTAGAGATCCGGGTAGCACAGATACGCAGTATTTT. Encoded protein: CSARDPGSTDTQYF.

The CDR3 protein is CSVAGGGGQPQHF. The DNA for the CDR3 is TGCAGCGTTGCCGGGGGTGGGGGTCAGCCCCAGCATTTT. The rearrangement joins TRBV29-1 to TRBJ1-5, with D possibly matching TRBD1 (5 bases). The CDR3 is made up of 13 amino acids. Germline V gives CDR1 SQVTM, CDR2 ANQGSEA. The V end lost 4 bases, the J end lost 6 bases, and 13 bases lay between the germline ends.

This clonotype has more than one count but fewer than ten. The chain is built from TRBV29-1 and TRBJ1-2, with a weak D call TRBD1 (6 bases). Trimming stripped 7 bases from V and 7 bases from J, with 19 bases between. Germline loops: CDR1 SQVTM, CDR2 ANQGSEA. This CDR3 has 13 amino acids. CDR3 in DNA: TGCAGCGCGTCAGGGAGGGGGGCTAGTGGCTACACCTTC. It is translated as CSASGRGASGYTF.

In regard to this clonotype: An end of the junction differs from the germline gene, which may be a read error. J is TRBJ1-1 and V is TRBV20-1, with D hard to call. The CDR3 is 11 amino acids. From germline, CDR1 is DFQATT and CDR2 SNEGSKA (reference sequence). The DNA of the CDR3 is TGCAGAGCTAGCACTCGGACTGAAGCTTTCTTT. This encodes CRASTRTEAFF.

This clonotype was observed at least ten times. The chain carries TRBV20-1 and TRBJ2-3; D call uncertain. CDR1 and CDR2 from the germline V gene are DFQATT and SNEGSKA (reference sequence). V was cut by 0 bases and J by 2 bases, with 15 bases left in between. The CDR3 contains 16 residues. CDR3 in amino acids: CSARDTSIGHTDTQYF. The CDR3 DNA reads TGCAGTGCTAGAGATACGTCAATTGGGCACACAGATACGCAGTATTTT.

Only a few counts were recorded for this clonotype. The DNA for the CDR3 is TGCAGTGCTGCGAGTCTCCGACCCTACAATGAGCAGTTCTTC. As protein: CSAASLRPYNEQFF. The rearrangement links TRBV20-1 to TRBJ2-1; no firm D call. The ends were cut back, 5 bases at V and 2 bases at J, with 13 bases in the middle. The germline V gene has CDR1 DFQATT and CDR2 SNEGSKA (reference sequence). The CDR3 runs 14 residues.